This TCR beta chain came from a study of T cell responses to AZD1222 COVID-19 vaccine. Study-level findings and limits: Regions 160-218 and 743-854 held dominance among vaccine-associated CD4 TCRs, which spanned spike. Spike-specific TCR breadth and depth both grew after two AZD1222 doses. Baseline antibody screening turned up just a handful of seropositive AZD1222 recipients. The peak T cell response came first, and repertoires were sampled only after it.

About this clone: Its antigen is as yet unknown.

The repertoire was sequenced with immunoSEQ multiplex PCR; TCRdb's copy has only in-frame clones and lacks some. The sample lists roughly 170,000 clones, roughly nine tenths occurring once. V was pared by 1 base and J by 6 bases, with 14 bases between. CDR1 is LNHNV, CDR2 YYDKDF, per germline (reference sequence). This CDR3 is built from 15 residues. This chain uses TRBV15 with TRBJ2-3; a weak D match, TRBD2 (6 bases). The sequenced sample was peripheral blood, obtained on day 0 of AZD1222 vaccination. This TCR was sampled from an adult in good health. The CDR3 sequence: CATSRGGTLGDTQYF. In nucleotides, the CDR3 is TGTGCCACCAGCAGAGGGGGGACTCTTGGGGATACGCAGTATTTT.